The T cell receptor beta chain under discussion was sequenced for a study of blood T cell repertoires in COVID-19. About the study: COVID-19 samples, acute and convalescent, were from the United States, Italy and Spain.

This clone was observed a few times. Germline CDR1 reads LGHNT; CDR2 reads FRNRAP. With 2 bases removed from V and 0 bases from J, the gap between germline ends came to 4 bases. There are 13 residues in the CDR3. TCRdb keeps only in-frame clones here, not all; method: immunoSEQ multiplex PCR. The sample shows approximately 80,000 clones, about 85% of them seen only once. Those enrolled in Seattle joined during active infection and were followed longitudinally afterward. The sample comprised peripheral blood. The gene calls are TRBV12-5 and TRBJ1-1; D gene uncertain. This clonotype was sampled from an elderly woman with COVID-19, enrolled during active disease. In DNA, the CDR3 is TGTGCTAGTGGTTTGTCAGTGAACACTGAAGCTTTCTTT. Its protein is CASGLSVNTEAFF.